These 23 T cell receptor beta chains were sequenced from one sample in a study of CD8 T cells in Susac syndrome. RNA, at 0.5 to 1 ug, was reverse transcribed with random hexamers. TCRdb redid the calling of the immunoSEQ multiplex PCR reads with MiXCR, one entry per CDR3 protein. The sample contains roughly 130,000 distinct CDR3 sequences, about 95% of which appear only once. The sequenced material came from CD4+ T cells from PBMCs. The receptors originated from a human donor in good health.

In the case of this clonotype: The junction departs from the called germline gene at one end, perhaps through a read error. The rearrangement uses TRBV4-1 and TRBJ2-1; no clear D gene. The CDR3 is 12 residues long. In germline, CDR1 is MGHRA, CDR2 YSYEKL. CDR3 sequence (DNA): TGTGCCAGCTCACCTTTGGGCAATGAGCAGTTCTTC. Protein: CASSPLGNEQFF.

This chain uses TRBV4-1 with TRBJ2-1, with D perhaps matching TRBD1 or TRBD2 (6 bases each). The CDR3 consists of 14 residues. Germline V CDR1 and CDR2: MGHRA, YSYEKL. Trimming took 0 bases from V and 8 from J, leaving 11 bases between them. CDR3 DNA: TGCGCCAGCAGCCAAGATGAGGGGGGTTATGAGCAGTTCTTC. It specifies CASSQDEGGYEQFF.

Notes on this clonotype: One end of the junction is discordant with germline, which a read error may explain. The chain joins TRBV3-1 to TRBJ2-3; 10 bases fit TRBD2. This CDR3 region has 16 residues. Germline assignment: CDR1 LGHDT and CDR2 YNNKEL (reference sequence). This chain's CDR3 is CASRQAGLADTDTQYF. The CDR3, as DNA: TGTGCCAGCAGACAAGCAGGACTAGCGGATACAGATACGCAGTATTTT.

The V call is TRBV3-1, the J call TRBJ2-1, with 7 bases matching TRBD2. The junction had 3 bases not matched to a gene; V was cut back by 4 bases and J by 3 bases. The CDR3 covers 14 residues. Germline CDR1 is LGHDT and CDR2 is YNNKEL (reference sequence). The DNA of the CDR3 is TGTGCCAGCAGCCGTTCTAGCGGCTACAATGAGCAGTTCTTC. Translating it yields CASSRSSGYNEQFF.

The V call is TRBV5-4, the J call TRBJ2-5; D unclear. Germline CDR1 is SGHNT and CDR2 is YYREEE (reference sequence). This CDR3 has 14 amino acids. V was trimmed by 0 bases and J by 5 bases, leaving 11 bases between them. The CDR3 region is CASSLAYLGETQYF. CDR3 nucleotide sequence: TGTGCCAGCAGCTTGGCCTACCTCGGGGAGACCCAGTACTTC.

V gene TRBV3-1 combines with J gene TRBJ2-3, with 9 nucleotides matching TRBD1. CDR1 is LGHDT and CDR2 is YNNKEL in the germline V gene (reference sequence). The V and J ends lost 5 bases and 0 bases, in that order; junction bases with no gene match: 6. CDR3 length: 16 residues. The CDR3 protein is CASSLQGTGSTDTQYF. CDR3 in DNA: TGTGCCAGCAGCTTACAAGGGACAGGGAGCACAGATACGCAGTATTTT.

V and J are TRBV5-1 and TRBJ2-1; 9 bases align to TRBD2. The CDR3 consists of 12 residues. CDR1 is SGHRS, CDR2 YFSETQ, per germline. Trimming took 2 bases from V and 10 from J; bases not matched to a gene: 1. CDR3 DNA: TGCGCCAGCAGCTTTCTAGCGGGAGAGCAGTTCTTC. As protein: CASSFLAGEQFF.

The chain employs TRBV5-1 and TRBJ2-7; 8 bases match TRBD1. The J segment lost 5 bases and the V segment lost 4 bases, leaving 11 bases of the junction unmatched. The CDR3 sequence is 15 residues long. Germline lookup yields CDR1 SGHRS and CDR2 YFSETQ. CDR3 in amino acids: CASSPGQGSTHEQYF. CDR3 nucleotide sequence: TGCGCCAGCAGCCCAGGACAGGGTTCAACTCACGAGCAGTACTTC.

The chain uses TRBV9 and TRBJ2-5; TRBD2 might be the D (5 bases). CDR3 size: 13 residues. Trimming shortened V by 4 bases and J by 4 bases, and 11 bases separated the two germline ends. Per germline, CDR1 SGDLS and CDR2 YYNGEE. CDR3 nucleotides: TGTGCCAGCAGCACGGACTGGGGAGAGACCCAGTACTTC. This translates into CASSTDWGETQYF.

This sequence joins TRBV27 and TRBJ2-3; TRBD2 matches 9 bases. The V gene end was trimmed by 2 bases and the J gene end by 3 bases; junction bases not matched to a gene: 9. Germline CDR1 and CDR2: MNHEY and SMNVEV (reference sequence). The CDR3 has 17 amino acids. CDR3 loop: CASSLSPGGRATDTQYF. In nucleotides, the CDR3 is TGTGCCAGCAGTTTAAGTCCTGGCGGGAGGGCAACAGATACGCAGTATTTT.

About this clonotype: One end of the junction is discordant with germline, which a read error may explain. The chain employs TRBV3-1 and TRBJ2-7; 12 nucleotides match TRBD2. The CDR3 is made up of 15 amino acids. Germline V gene sequence: CDR1 LGHDT, CDR2 YNNKEL (reference sequence). DNA of the CDR3: TGTGCCAGCACCCAACGGACTAGCGGGAAGCACGAGCAGTACTTC. Its translation is CASTQRTSGKHEQYF.

The chain uses TRBV2 and TRBJ2-7; 9 nucleotides match TRBD1. This CDR3 contains 16 residues. V was clipped by 3 bases and J by 5 bases; unmatched bases: 11. The germline V gene encodes CDR1 SNHLY and CDR2 FYNNEI. The CDR3 loop reads CASSDPGQGFFDEQYF. In DNA, the CDR3 is TGTGCCAGCAGTGACCCGGGACAGGGATTTTTCGACGAGCAGTACTTC.

The chain links TRBV7-2 to TRBJ2-1, with a weak D call TRBD2 (5 bases). The CDR3 is 14 residues long. V lost 8 bases and J 3 bases, leaving 14 bases between the germline ends. Germline-derived CDR1 and CDR2 are SGHTA and FQGNSA. The CDR3 nucleotides read TGTGCCAGCGTCCCGCAGCGGAACTACAATGAGCAGTTCTTC. As protein: CASVPQRNYNEQFF.

The gene calls are TRBV23-1 and TRBJ2-7, with D possibly TRBD1 on 6 matching bases. TRBV23-1 carries the ORF label, with uncertain function. V was clipped by 0 bases and J by 0 bases, with 12 bases between them. CDR3 length: 16 amino acids. The CDR3 is CASSQSEGTFSYEQYF. The CDR3 nucleotides are TGCGCCAGCAGTCAATCTGAGGGGACATTCTCCTACGAGCAGTACTTC.

The chain recombines TRBV11-2 with TRBJ1-2; no reliable D call. There are 13 residues in the CDR3. The germline V and J ends were trimmed by 5 bases and 0 bases, with 7 bases remaining between them. Per germline, CDR1 SGHAT and CDR2 FQNNGV. The chain's CDR3 is CASSRDPNYGYTF. Here the CDR3 DNA reads TGTGCCAGCAGCCGAGATCCTAACTATGGCTACACCTTC. Looking up the rest from reference TRBV11-2 and TRBJ1-2 gives the full variable domain: EAGVAQSPRYKIIEKRQSVAFWCNPISGHATLYWYQQILGQGPKLLIQFQNNGVVDDSQLPKDRFSAERLKGVDSTLKIQPAKLEDSAVYLCASSRDPNYGYTFGSGTRLTVV.

The rearrangement joins TRBV5-1 to TRBJ2-7; 7 nucleotides align to TRBD1. The CDR3 is made up of 13 amino acids. After removal of 4 bases from V and 5 bases from J, the junction contained 6 bases not matched to a gene. CDR1 and CDR2 from the germline V gene are SGHRS and YFSETQ. The chain's CDR3 is CASSRDSRHEQYF. The CDR3 nucleotides are TGCGCCAGCAGCCGGGACAGTAGGCACGAGCAGTACTTC.

The J gene is TRBJ1-2, the V gene TRBV29-1; 7 bases line up with TRBD1. The CDR3 loop spans 13 amino acids. The V gene end was trimmed by 4 bases and the J gene end by 2 bases; junction bases not matched to a gene: 4. Per germline, CDR1 SQVTM and CDR2 ANQGSEA. CDR3 region: CSVGKTGNYGYTF. The CDR3 coding sequence is TGCAGCGTTGGCAAGACAGGGAACTATGGCTACACCTTC.

V usage is TRBV6-6 and J usage is TRBJ2-1, with 8 bases matching TRBD1. Germline V gene lookup returns CDR1 MNHNY and CDR2 SVGAGI (reference sequence). This CDR3 comprises 15 residues. Trimming removed 5 bases from V and 2 bases from J; junction bases left unmatched: 5. For the CDR3, the DNA is TGTGCCAGCAGTGGGACAGGCCAAACCTACAATGAGCAGTTCTTC. Its translation: CASSGTGQTYNEQFF.

This chain connects TRBV2 to TRBJ2-6; no clear D gene. CDR3 length: 16 amino acids. Germline CDR1 SNHLY, CDR2 FYNNEI. Trimming took off 1 base at V and 2 bases at J, with 9 bases between the two ends. The CDR3 spells CASSEEGLAGANVLTF. CDR3 sequence (DNA): TGTGCCAGCAGTGAAGAGGGCCTGGCTGGGGCCAACGTCCTGACTTTC.

This clonotype was seen just once. The chain carries TRBV12-3 or TRBV12-4 and TRBJ2-1; 11 nucleotides agree with TRBD1. The CDR3 is made up of 15 amino acids. V shed 5 bases and J 4 bases; nucleotides not matched to a gene: 4. The CDR3 sequence is CASSRTGGGYNEQFF. The CDR3 DNA reads TGTGCCAGCAGTCGGACAGGGGGCGGGTACAATGAGCAGTTCTTC.

The rearrangement joins TRBV7-2 to TRBJ1-1; D not resolved. CDR3 length equals 13 residues. Germline CDR1 is SGHTA and CDR2 is FQGNSA. V lost 4 bases and J 1 base, leaving 7 bases between the germline ends. CDR3 coding DNA: TGTGCCAGCAGCTCAGGACGGAACACTGAAGCTTTCTTT. Amino acid sequence: CASSSGRNTEAFF.

This chain joins TRBV29-1 and TRBJ2-3; weak D call: TRBD1 (6 bases). CDR1 is SQVTM, CDR2 ANQGSEA, per germline. V was shortened by 7 bases and J by 3 bases, with 20 bases between the two germline ends. This CDR3 region has 15 residues. CDR3 region: CSGKETGSRTDTQYF. In nucleotides, the CDR3 is TGCAGCGGAAAAGAAACAGGGTCCCGGACAGATACGCAGTATTTT.

The chain is built from TRBV7-2 and TRBJ2-7; 7 bases are a match to TRBD1. The length of the CDR3 is 15 residues. V shed 2 bases, J shed 5 bases, and the junction held 9 bases outside the gene matches. CDR1 and CDR2 (germline): SGHTA, FQGNSA. CDR3 region: CASSLSGGVNHEQYF. The CDR3 DNA sequence: TGTGCCAGCAGCTTATCAGGGGGAGTGAACCACGAGCAGTACTTC.